The 21 T cell receptor beta chains below all came from one sample that was sequenced in a study of early T cells in non-severe SARS-CoV-2 infection. TCRdb re-derived calls from the 5' RACE reads in MiXCR, one entry per CDR3 protein. The sample carries tens of thousands of distinct CDR3 sequences, 10% recorded once. This specimen consisted of whole blood, obtained at baseline. The receptors shown here come from an adult who was a healthcare worker with PCR-confirmed SARS-CoV-2 infection or an uninfected control (not recorded which).

The V gene is TRBV13, the J gene TRBJ2-2; perhaps TRBD2 as D (6 bases). Germline V gene data show CDR1 as PRHDT and CDR2 as FYEKMQ (reference sequence). The CDR3 covers 14 residues. Trimming left V 3 bases short and J 3 bases short, with 8 bases between. The CDR3 DNA follows: TGTGCCAGCAGCTTGGGACTCTACACCGGGGAGCTGTTTTTT. Protein product: CASSLGLYTGELFF.

The V gene is TRBV5-5, the J gene TRBJ2-3; D might be TRBD1 or TRBD2, each matching 6 bases. This CDR3 spans 15 amino acids. Germline-derived CDR1 and CDR2 are SGHKS and YYEKEE (reference sequence). The ends were cut back, 1 base at V and 2 bases at J, with 11 bases in the middle. The CDR3, as DNA: TGTGCCAGCAGCTTGATCGGGGGCCCCACAGATACGCAGTATTTT. Its protein is CASSLIGGPTDTQYF.

The chain joins TRBV2 to TRBJ2-7, with 9 positions matching TRBD1. Germline trimming cut 4 bases from V and 1 base from J; bases unmatched to any gene: 5. Germline-derived CDR1 and CDR2 are SNHLY and FYNNEI. CDR3 size: 15 residues. CDR3 sequence reads: CASSGPGTGSYEQYF. For the CDR3, the DNA is TGTGCCAGCAGTGGGCCCGGGACAGGGTCCTACGAGCAGTACTTC.

In this sample, this clonotype turned up a few times. This chain joins TRBV27 and TRBJ2-7; possibly TRBD1 or TRBD2 for D (5 bases each). This CDR3 spans 14 amino acids. The ends were cut back, 8 bases at V and 1 base at J, with 15 bases in the middle. Germline V CDR1 and CDR2: MNHEY, SMNVEV (reference sequence). CDR3 in DNA: TGTGCCAGCCGTCCGGGACCTACGTCCTACGAGCAGTACTTC. Translating gives CASRPGPTSYEQYF.

In its sample, this clonotype was seen many times. V usage is TRBV3-1 and J usage is TRBJ2-7, with D perhaps matching TRBD1 or TRBD2 (6 bases each). Germline loops: CDR1 LGHDT, CDR2 YNNKEL (reference sequence). The CDR3 totals 15 residues. V gave up 1 base and J gave up 2 bases, with 12 bases separating them. This CDR3 reads CASSQGPGEAYEQYF. DNA for the CDR3: TGTGCCAGCAGCCAAGGTCCAGGGGAGGCCTACGAGCAGTACTTC.

This sequence joins TRBV24-1 and TRBJ1-5; TRBD1 matches 9 bases. There are 17 residues in the CDR3. In germline, CDR1 is KGHDR, CDR2 SFDVKD. The junction had 11 bases not matched to a gene; V was cut back by 7 bases and J by 2 bases. CDR3 nucleotides: TGTGCCACCAGGATTGGGGACAGGGTGGTAGGCAATCAGCCCCAGCATTTT. It encodes CATRIGDRVVGNQPQHF.

The table lists this clonotype with a few counts. The rearrangement joins TRBV12-3 or TRBV12-4 to TRBJ2-7, with TRBD1 matching 10 bases. J gave up 2 bases and V 6 bases, and 7 bases lay outside the gene matches. The CDR3 runs 15 residues. DNA of the CDR3: TGTGCCAGCAGGCTCGGGACAGGGGCGACCTACGAGCAGTACTTC. Translation gives CASRLGTGATYEQYF.

This clonotype ranks as large. This chain connects TRBV9 to TRBJ2-1; the match to TRBD2 covers 7 bases. The CDR3 length is 14 residues. V shed 0 bases and J 4 bases; nucleotides not matched to a gene: 1. CDR1 and CDR2 (germline): SGDLS, YYNGEE. As DNA, the CDR3 is TGTGCCAGCAGCGTAGGGACTAGATACAATGAGCAGTTCTTC. It codes for CASSVGTRYNEQFF. The full variable domain, with the rest looked up from reference TRBV9 and TRBJ2-1, is DSGVTQTPKHLITATGQRVTLRCSPRSGDLSVYWYQQSLDQGLQFLIQYYNGEERAKGNILERFSAQQFPDLHSELNLSSLELGDSALYFCASSVGTRYNEQFFGPGTRLTVL.

Ten or more counts support this clonotype. The rearrangement links TRBV11-2 to TRBJ2-3; no firm D call. V was trimmed by 2 bases and J by 8 bases, leaving 8 bases between them. The CDR3 runs to 12 residues. Germline lookup yields CDR1 SGHAT and CDR2 FQNNGV. In DNA form, the CDR3 reads TGTGCCAGCAGCTTAATGTCTGGTACGCAGTATTTT. Translating it yields CASSLMSGTQYF.

The V gene is TRBV7-9, the J gene TRBJ1-1, with TRBD1 identical over 7 bases. Germline CDR1 reads SEHNR; CDR2 reads FQNEAQ (reference sequence). The CDR3 sequence is 17 residues long. Trimming cost V 4 bases and J 0 bases; bases outside gene matches: 11. The DNA for the CDR3 is TGTGCCAGCAGCTCCGCGGGACAGTGGTTCATGAACACTGAAGCTTTCTTT. This sequence encodes CASSSAGQWFMNTEAFF.

In this sample, this clonotype turned up a few times. The chain has TRBV5-8 and TRBJ2-3, with 9 bases identical to TRBD1. Germline assignment: CDR1 SGHTS and CDR2 YDEGEE. V dropped 2 bases and J dropped 2; count of bases not matched to a gene: 6. CDR3 length: 16 amino acids. CDR3 in DNA: TGTGCCAGCAGCTTACGGACAGGGGTGTTCACAGATACGCAGTATTTT. Its protein product is CASSLRTGVFTDTQYF.

V gene TRBV4-1 combines with J gene TRBJ2-7, with TRBD1 identical over 7 bases. The CDR3 is made up of 16 amino acids. The germline CDR1 and CDR2 sequences are MGHRA and YSYEKL. Germline trimming cut 4 bases from V and 2 bases from J; bases unmatched to any gene: 11. CDR3 coding DNA: TGCGCCAGCAGCCCCTCCTACCGGGACAGAGCCTACGAGCAGTACTTC. Translating gives CASSPSYRDRAYEQYF.

This clonotype showed up just a few times. The CDR3, as DNA: TGTGCCACCAGTGACCATAGCGAAAACACAGATACGCAGTATTTT. Protein sequence: CATSDHSENTDTQYF. V gene TRBV24-1 combines with J gene TRBJ2-3, with D maybe TRBD2 (5 bases). The germline V and J ends were trimmed by 4 bases and 2 bases, with 12 bases remaining between them. This CDR3 comprises 15 residues. Per germline, CDR1 KGHDR and CDR2 SFDVKD.

The V call is TRBV27, the J call TRBJ1-5; no firm D call. The CDR3 covers 12 residues. V gave up 8 bases and J gave up 2 bases, with 7 bases separating them. CDR1 and CDR2 from the germline V gene are MNHEY and SMNVEV (reference sequence). DNA for the CDR3: TGTGCCAGCTGGCGAGGCAATCAGCCCCAGCATTTT. It encodes CASWRGNQPQHF.

There are a few counts of this clonotype. The J gene is TRBJ1-2, the V gene TRBV4-3; D gene uncertain. V was cut by 5 bases and J by 7 bases, with 17 bases left in between. The CDR3 totals 14 residues. Germline values: CDR1 LGHNA, CDR2 YSLEER. The CDR3 region is CASSSTGSMGGYTF. The CDR3 nucleotides read TGCGCCAGCAGCTCAACGGGGAGCATGGGTGGCTACACCTTC.

This clonotype occurred a few times. The chain employs TRBV9 and TRBJ2-3, with D unclear. This CDR3 is built from 14 residues. Trimming took 0 bases from V and 4 from J, leaving 9 bases between them. Germline-derived CDR1 and CDR2 are SGDLS and YYNGEE. In DNA, the CDR3 is TGTGCCAGCAGCGTAGCCAGTCTTCCAGATACGCAGTATTTT. Residues: CASSVASLPDTQYF.

The chain recombines TRBV6-5 with TRBJ2-1, with TRBD1 identical over 7 bases. Looked up from germline, CDR1 is MNHEY and CDR2 is SVGAGI. The junction had 6 bases not matched to a gene; V was cut back by 7 bases and J by 3 bases. This CDR3 region has 14 residues. CDR3 protein: CASTQGDLYNEQFF. The DNA of the CDR3 is TGTGCCAGCACCCAGGGGGATCTCTACAATGAGCAGTTCTTC.

This clonotype was counted a few times. V usage is TRBV3-1 and J usage is TRBJ2-2; a possible D gene is TRBD1 (6 bases). The germline V gene has CDR1 LGHDT and CDR2 YNNKEL (reference sequence). This CDR3 comprises 16 residues. Trimming removed 4 bases at V and 0 bases at J, with 12 bases between. The CDR3 coding sequence is TGTGCCAGCAGCCTTGCCGGACAGACGAACACCGGGGAGCTGTTTTTT. Protein product: CASSLAGQTNTGELFF.

This clonotype was found many times. The chain employs TRBV7-6 and TRBJ2-3; no clear D. The CDR3 is 15 residues long. Trimming cost V 4 bases and J 0 bases, with 11 bases left between them. In germline, CDR1 is SGHVS, CDR2 FNYEAQ. CDR3 DNA sequence: TGTGCCAGCAGCTCCCTAGGGTTGAGCACAGATACGCAGTATTTT. Translating gives CASSSLGLSTDTQYF.

The chain carries TRBV7-2 and TRBJ2-2, with D tentatively TRBD2 (7 bases). Germline values: CDR1 SGHTA, CDR2 FQGNSA. This CDR3 spans 16 amino acids. The germline V and J ends were trimmed by 3 bases and 6 bases, with 17 bases remaining between them. DNA for the CDR3: TGTGCCAGCAGCTTCCCAAGGGGGGGTGCCCCCGGGGAGCTGTTTTTT. Amino acids: CASSFPRGGAPGELFF.

The chain joins TRBV19 to TRBJ2-7, with 7 positions matching TRBD2. Unmatched junction bases numbered 9, after V lost 6 bases and J lost 4 bases. The CDR3 loop spans 14 amino acids. In germline, CDR1 is LNHDA, CDR2 SQIVND (reference sequence). CDR3 sequence (DNA): TGTGCCAGTAGCCAAGGACTAGGAGGGTACGAGCAGTACTTC. This codes for CASSQGLGGYEQYF.